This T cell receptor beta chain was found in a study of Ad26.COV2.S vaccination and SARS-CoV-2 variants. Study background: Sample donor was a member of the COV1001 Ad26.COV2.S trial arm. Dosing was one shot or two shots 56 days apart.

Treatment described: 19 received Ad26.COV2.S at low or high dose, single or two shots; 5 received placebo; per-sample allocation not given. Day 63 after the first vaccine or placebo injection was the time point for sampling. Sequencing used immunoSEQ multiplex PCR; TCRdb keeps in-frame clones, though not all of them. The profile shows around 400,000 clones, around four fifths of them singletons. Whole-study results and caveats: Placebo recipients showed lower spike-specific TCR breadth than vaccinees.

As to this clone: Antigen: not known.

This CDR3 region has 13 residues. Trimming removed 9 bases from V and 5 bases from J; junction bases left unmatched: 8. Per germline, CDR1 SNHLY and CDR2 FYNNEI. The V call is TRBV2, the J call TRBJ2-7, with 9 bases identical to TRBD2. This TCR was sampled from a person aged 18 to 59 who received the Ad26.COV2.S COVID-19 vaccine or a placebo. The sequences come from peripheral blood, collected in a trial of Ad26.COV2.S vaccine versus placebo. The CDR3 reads CASMAGGVDEQYF. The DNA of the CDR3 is TGTGCCAGTATGGCGGGGGGGGTCGACGAGCAGTACTTC.